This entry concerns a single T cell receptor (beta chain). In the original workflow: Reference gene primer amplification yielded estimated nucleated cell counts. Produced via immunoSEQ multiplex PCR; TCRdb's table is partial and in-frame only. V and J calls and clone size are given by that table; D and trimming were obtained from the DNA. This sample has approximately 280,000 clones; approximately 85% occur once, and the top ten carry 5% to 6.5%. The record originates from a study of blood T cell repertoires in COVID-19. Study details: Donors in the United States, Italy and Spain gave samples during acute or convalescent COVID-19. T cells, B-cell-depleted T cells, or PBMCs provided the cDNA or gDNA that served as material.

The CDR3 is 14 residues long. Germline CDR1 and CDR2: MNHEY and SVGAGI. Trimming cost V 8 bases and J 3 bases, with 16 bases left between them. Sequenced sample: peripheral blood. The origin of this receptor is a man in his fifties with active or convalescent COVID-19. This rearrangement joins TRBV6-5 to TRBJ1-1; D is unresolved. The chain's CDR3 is CASYAPGRDTEAFF. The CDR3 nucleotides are TGTGCCAGCTACGCCCCGGGGAGGGACACTGAAGCTTTCTTT.